The rows below give T cell receptor beta chains drawn from one sample of a study of blood T cell repertoires in COVID-19. Generated by immunoSEQ multiplex PCR, the TCRdb table keeps only in-frame clones and is missing some. This table holds about 46,000 clones, around 85% found once. Sequenced sample: peripheral blood. Every receptor here comes from a human donor in a cohort sampled during active COVID-19. The donor label of this sample is uncertain. Both conserved end residues are part of each CDR3. Fields, in order: J gene, V gene, D gene, CDR3 length, clone size, CDR3 protein, CDR3 DNA. The D gene is left open where the match is weak. Rows may omit the clone size; those that give it use once, few, many or a size class.

j_gene: TRBJ1-1
v_gene: TRBV12-1
d_gene: NA
len: 14
abundance: NA
CDR3aa: CASSSYSPGTEAFF
CDR3nt: TGTGCCAGCAGCTCGTACTCCCCGGGAACTGAAGCTTTCTTT

j_gene: TRBJ2-5
v_gene: TRBV7-3
d_gene: TRBD2
len: 15
abundance: NA
CDR3aa: CASNRLAGDQETQYF
CDR3nt: TGTGCCAGCAACCGACTAGCGGGGGATCAAGAGACCCAGTACTTC

j_gene: TRBJ1-1
v_gene: TRBV3-1/TRBV3-2
d_gene: TRBD1
len: 15
abundance: NA
CDR3aa: CASSQDRGVWAEAFF
CDR3nt: TGTGCCAGCAGCCAAGACAGGGGGGTGTGGGCTGAAGCTTTCTTT

j_gene: TRBJ2-7
v_gene: TRBV29-1
d_gene: NA
len: 14
abundance: once
CDR3aa: CNHPGASSSYEQYF
CDR3nt: TGCAATCACCCCGGAGCCAGCAGCTCCTACGAGCAGTACTTC

j_gene: TRBJ1-1
v_gene: TRBV6-5
d_gene: TRBD1
len: 12
abundance: NA
CDR3aa: CASETRTGEAFF
CDR3nt: TGTGCCAGCGAAACCCGGACAGGTGAAGCTTTCTTT

j_gene: TRBJ1-1
v_gene: TRBV20-1
d_gene: NA
len: 11
abundance: once
CDR3aa: CSATRVGEAFF
CDR3nt: TGCAGTGCTACCCGGGTGGGTGAAGCTTTCTTT

j_gene: TRBJ2-3
v_gene: TRBV6-2/TRBV6-3
d_gene: TRBD2
len: 15
abundance: NA
CDR3aa: CASSLLAGGTDTQYF
CDR3nt: TGTGCCAGCAGCTTACTAGCGGGGGGCACAGATACGCAGTATTTT

j_gene: TRBJ2-7
v_gene: TRBV13
d_gene: TRBD2
len: 17
abundance: NA
CDR3aa: CASSPLSGRGGYYEQYF
CDR3nt: TGTGCCAGCAGCCCACTAAGCGGGAGGGGCGGCTACTACGAGCAGTACTTC

j_gene: TRBJ1-2
v_gene: TRBV25-1
d_gene: NA
len: 13
abundance: NA
CDR3aa: CASSEAGNYGYTF
CDR3nt: TGTGCCAGCAGTGAAGCGGGGAACTATGGCTACACCTTC

j_gene: TRBJ2-7
v_gene: TRBV3-1/TRBV3-2
d_gene: TRBD2
len: 15
abundance: NA
CDR3aa: CASSQGPAGFYEQYF
CDR3nt: TGTGCCAGCAGCCAAGGGCCAGCGGGGTTTTACGAGCAGTACTTC

j_gene: TRBJ1-1
v_gene: TRBV29-1
d_gene: TRBD1
len: 13
abundance: NA
CDR3aa: CSGLTGMGTEAFF
CDR3nt: TGCAGCGGCCTGACAGGGATGGGGACTGAAGCTTTCTTT

j_gene: TRBJ2-3
v_gene: TRBV19
d_gene: TRBD1
len: 15
abundance: NA
CDR3aa: CASSTTGSRTDTQYF
CDR3nt: TGTGCCAGTAGTACGACAGGGAGCCGCACAGATACGCAGTATTTT

j_gene: TRBJ2-1
v_gene: TRBV11-2
d_gene: NA
len: 14
abundance: NA
CDR3aa: CASTEGLQYNEQFF
CDR3nt: TGTGCCAGCACAGAAGGACTCCAATACAATGAGCAGTTCTTC

j_gene: TRBJ2-3
v_gene: TRBV18
d_gene: TRBD2
len: 19
abundance: NA
CDR3aa: CASSPPSSGGPLSTDTQYF
CDR3nt: TGTGCCAGCTCACCACCGTCTAGCGGGGGCCCCTTAAGCACAGATACGCAGTATTTT

j_gene: TRBJ1-5
v_gene: TRBV19
d_gene: TRBD1
len: 14
abundance: NA
CDR3aa: CASSTWTGEQPQHF
CDR3nt: TGTGCCAGTAGTACCTGGACAGGGGAGCAGCCCCAGCATTTT

j_gene: TRBJ1-5
v_gene: TRBV19
d_gene: NA
len: 14
abundance: NA
CDR3aa: CASSIGHPDQPQHF
CDR3nt: TGTGCCAGTAGTATAGGGCACCCCGATCAGCCCCAGCATTTT

j_gene: TRBJ1-1
v_gene: TRBV7-2
d_gene: NA
len: 15
abundance: NA
CDR3aa: CASSLATTVWTEAFF
CDR3nt: TGTGCCAGCAGCTTAGCCACCACGGTTTGGACTGAAGCTTTCTTT

j_gene: TRBJ2-5
v_gene: TRBV18
d_gene: TRBD1
len: 15
abundance: NA
CDR3aa: CASSSGQGTRETQYF
CDR3nt: TGTGCCAGCTCATCAGGACAGGGAACGCGAGAGACCCAGTACTTC

j_gene: TRBJ1-1
v_gene: TRBV19
d_gene: NA
len: 13
abundance: NA
CDR3aa: CASSLARFPEAFF
CDR3nt: TGTGCCAGTAGTCTAGCCCGGTTCCCTGAAGCTTTCTTT

j_gene: TRBJ1-1
v_gene: TRBV5-8
d_gene: NA
len: 15
abundance: NA
CDR3aa: CASSFYDRWNTEAFF
CDR3nt: TGTGCCAGCAGCTTTTACGACAGGTGGAACACTGAAGCTTTCTTT

j_gene: TRBJ1-2
v_gene: TRBV9
d_gene: TRBD1
len: 15
abundance: NA
CDR3aa: CARTPGGVRDYGYTF
CDR3nt: TGTGCCAGGACTCCAGGGGGCGTGAGGGACTATGGCTACACCTTC

j_gene: TRBJ2-3
v_gene: TRBV6-2/TRBV6-3
d_gene: NA
len: 12
abundance: NA
CDR3aa: CASSYLPDTQYF
CDR3nt: TGTGCCAGCAGTTACCTCCCAGATACGCAGTATTTT

j_gene: TRBJ2-7
v_gene: TRBV11-2
d_gene: NA
len: 14
abundance: NA
CDR3aa: CASSLGDSGYEQYF
CDR3nt: TGTGCCAGCAGCTTAGGTGATTCGGGATACGAGCAGTACTTC

j_gene: TRBJ1-3
v_gene: TRBV30
d_gene: NA
len: 16
abundance: NA
CDR3aa: CAWSVRVGSSGNTIYF
CDR3nt: TGTGCCTGGAGTGTACGAGTGGGGAGCTCTGGAAACACCATATATTTT

j_gene: TRBJ1-2
v_gene: TRBV7-2
d_gene: TRBD1
len: 14
abundance: NA
CDR3aa: CASSAGQETYGYTF
CDR3nt: TGTGCCAGCAGCGCCGGACAGGAAACCTATGGCTACACCTTC

j_gene: TRBJ1-4
v_gene: TRBV19
d_gene: TRBD1
len: 15
abundance: NA
CDR3aa: CASSIMGQPGEKLFF
CDR3nt: TGTGCCAGTAGTATCATGGGACAGCCAGGGGAAAAACTGTTTTTT

j_gene: TRBJ1-3
v_gene: TRBV28
d_gene: TRBD1
len: 17
abundance: NA
CDR3aa: CASSLEGQGAYGNTIYF
CDR3nt: TGTGCCAGCAGTTTAGAAGGGCAGGGGGCGTACGGAAACACCATATATTTT

j_gene: TRBJ2-1
v_gene: TRBV18
d_gene: NA
len: 15
abundance: NA
CDR3aa: CASSPVSLERSEQFF
CDR3nt: TGTGCCAGCTCACCGGTTAGCTTAGAGCGTAGTGAGCAGTTCTTC

j_gene: TRBJ2-7
v_gene: TRBV19
d_gene: TRBD1
len: 16
abundance: NA
CDR3aa: CASSIGTGGPSYEQYF
CDR3nt: TGTGCCAGTAGTATCGGGACAGGGGGCCCCTCCTACGAGCAGTACTTC

j_gene: TRBJ2-1
v_gene: TRBV24-1
d_gene: TRBD1
len: 16
abundance: NA
CDR3aa: CATSDSPGQGSHEQFF
CDR3nt: TGTGCCACCAGTGATTCACCGGGACAGGGCTCCCATGAGCAGTTCTTC

j_gene: TRBJ2-3
v_gene: TRBV9
d_gene: TRBD2
len: 18
abundance: NA
CDR3aa: CASSVEGTSGGYTDTQYF
CDR3nt: TGTGCCAGCAGCGTAGAAGGGACTAGCGGGGGTTACACAGATACGCAGTATTTT

j_gene: TRBJ2-3
v_gene: TRBV7-6
d_gene: NA
len: 12
abundance: NA
CDR3aa: CASSPGTDTQYF
CDR3nt: TGTGCCAGCAGCCCTGGCACAGATACGCAGTATTTT

j_gene: TRBJ2-7
v_gene: TRBV7-2
d_gene: TRBD1
len: 15
abundance: NA
CDR3aa: CASSSRDRASYEQYF
CDR3nt: TGTGCCAGCAGCTCCCGGGACAGGGCATCCTACGAGCAGTACTTC

j_gene: TRBJ2-3
v_gene: TRBV3-1/TRBV3-2
d_gene: NA
len: 12
abundance: NA
CDR3aa: CASSQSPGTQYF
CDR3nt: TGTGCCAGCAGCCAAAGTCCCGGTACGCAGTATTTT

j_gene: TRBJ2-3
v_gene: TRBV15
d_gene: TRBD1
len: 15
abundance: NA
CDR3aa: CATSSGQGRTDTQYF
CDR3nt: TGTGCCACCAGCAGCGGACAGGGACGCACAGATACGCAGTATTTT

j_gene: TRBJ1-2
v_gene: TRBV27
d_gene: TRBD1
len: 13
abundance: NA
CDR3aa: CASRPGQGKRGTF
CDR3nt: TGTGCCAGCAGGCCGGGACAGGGGAAGAGGGGCACCTTC

j_gene: TRBJ1-1
v_gene: TRBV21-1
d_gene: NA
len: 16
abundance: NA
CDR3aa: CASRPAPQGDRTEAFF
CDR3nt: TGTGCCAGCAGACCCGCACCCCAGGGTGATAGAACTGAAGCTTTCTTT

j_gene: TRBJ1-3
v_gene: TRBV5-8
d_gene: NA
len: 16
abundance: NA
CDR3aa: CASSLGGASSGNTIYF
CDR3nt: TGTGCCAGCAGCTTGGGCGGGGCGAGCTCTGGAAACACCATATATTTT

j_gene: TRBJ2-7
v_gene: TRBV5-6
d_gene: TRBD1
len: 15
abundance: NA
CDR3aa: CASRPAGQVSYEQYF
CDR3nt: TGTGCCAGCAGACCCGCGGGACAGGTCTCCTACGAGCAGTACTTC

j_gene: TRBJ2-3
v_gene: TRBV7-9
d_gene: TRBD2
len: 16
abundance: NA
CDR3aa: CASSLDERGSTDTQYF
CDR3nt: TGTGCCAGCAGCTTAGACGAGCGGGGGAGCACAGATACGCAGTATTTT

j_gene: TRBJ2-1
v_gene: TRBV14
d_gene: NA
len: 15
abundance: NA
CDR3aa: CASSHLTLPYNEQFF
CDR3nt: TGTGCCAGCAGCCACTTGACACTGCCCTACAATGAGCAGTTCTTC

j_gene: TRBJ1-5
v_gene: TRBV5-8
d_gene: NA
len: 15
abundance: NA
CDR3aa: CASSLGRNSNQPQHF
CDR3nt: TGTGCCAGCAGCTTGGGCAGAAATAGCAATCAGCCCCAGCATTTT